The 23 T cell receptor beta chains reported below all come from one sample, sequenced in a study of cytomegalovirus exposure and HLA in healthy donors. The PCR made use of 60 Vbeta and 13 Jbeta primers. TCRdb keeps only in-frame clones here, not all; method: immunoSEQ multiplex PCR. This sample has under 200,000 clones, with about three quarters found just once. Input material: PBMCs. The receptors come from a woman between 35 and 50 years old in good health and CMV-seropositive.

V usage is TRBV19 and J usage is TRBJ1-4, with D perhaps matching TRBD1 (5 bases). Germline V CDR1 and CDR2: LNHDA, SQIVND (reference sequence). The V end was cut by 5 bases, the J end by 8 bases, with 18 bases between. The CDR3 is made up of 15 amino acids. The DNA for the CDR3 is TGTGCCAGTAGTCCCGGGACGGGGCGGGGCGAAAAACTGTTTTTT. This sequence encodes CASSPGTGRGEKLFF.

The genes are TRBV2 and TRBJ2-1; 12 bases align to TRBD2. Looked up from germline, CDR1 is SNHLY and CDR2 is FYNNEI. CDR3 length: 20 residues. Trimming at V came to 7 bases and at J to 0 bases, leaving 16 bases not matched to a gene. This CDR3 is CASMTETSGGLISSYNEQFF. CDR3 nucleotide sequence: TGTGCCAGCATGACTGAGACTAGCGGGGGCCTTATTAGCTCCTACAATGAGCAGTTCTTC. Filled out from reference TRBV2 and TRBJ2-1, the complete variable domain reads EPEVTQTPSHQVTQMGQEVILRCVPISNHLYFYWYRQILGQKVEFLVSFYNNEISEKSEIFDDQFSVERPDGSNFTLKIRSTKLEDSAMYFCASMTETSGGLISSYNEQFFGPGTRLTVL.

The J gene is TRBJ1-2, the V gene TRBV28, with TRBD1 matching over 11 bases. This CDR3 has 12 amino acids. The V gene's germline CDR1 is MDHEN and CDR2 SYDVKM. The J segment lost 12 bases and the V segment lost 5 bases, leaving 5 bases of the junction unmatched. Here the CDR3 DNA reads TGTGCCAGCAGTATGGACAGGGGGCATCACACCTTC. It specifies CASSMDRGHHTF.

The rearrangement joins TRBV6-1 to TRBJ2-3, with 8 bases aligning to TRBD1. The V and J ends lost 5 bases and 3 bases, in that order; junction bases with no gene match: 7. The germline V gene has CDR1 MNHNS and CDR2 SASEGT. The CDR3 has 15 amino acids. The CDR3 DNA sequence: TGTGCCAGCAGTTTTGCGGGACAGGTTACAGATACGCAGTATTTT. Its protein product is CASSFAGQVTDTQYF.

V and J are TRBV19 and TRBJ1-2; unclear D gene. V shed 4 bases and J shed 3 bases, with 6 bases lying between them. CDR3 length: 12 amino acids. Germline CDR1 reads LNHDA; CDR2 reads SQIVND (reference sequence). DNA of the CDR3: TGTGCCAGTAGTAGGCAGGACTATGGCTACACCTTC. Its translation: CASSRQDYGYTF.

This clone has only a few counts. This chain joins TRBV5-1 and TRBJ1-2, with D unclear. V lost 5 bases and J lost 7, with 18 bases in between. This CDR3 has 14 residues. From germline, CDR1 is SGHRS and CDR2 YFSETQ. The CDR3 DNA sequence: TGCGCCAGCAGTGAGCCCGAAACGGGTCGTGGCTACACCTTC. Its protein is CASSEPETGRGYTF.

V and J are TRBV5-1 and TRBJ2-2; TRBD1 is a possible D gene (6 bases). The germline V gene encodes CDR1 SGHRS and CDR2 YFSETQ. The CDR3 loop spans 16 amino acids. Trimming cost V 3 bases and J 2 bases, with 14 bases left between them. CDR3 loop: CASSSPPDSNTGELFF. The CDR3, as DNA: TGCGCCAGCAGCTCCCCCCCGGACAGTAACACCGGGGAGCTGTTTTTT. The entire variable domain, with the rest obtained from reference TRBV5-1 and TRBJ2-2, is as follows: KAGVTQTPRYLIKTRGQQVTLSCSPISGHRSVSWYQQTPGQGLQFLFEYFSETQRNKGNFPGRFSGRQFSNSRSEMNVSTLELGDSALYLCASSSPPDSNTGELFFGEGSRLTVL.

This clone has a handful of counts. V is TRBV7-3 and J is TRBJ2-1; no firm D call. V lost 3 bases, J lost 0 bases, and 9 bases lay in between. The CDR3 totals 15 residues. CDR1 and CDR2 from the germline V gene are SGHTA and FQGTGA. The CDR3 DNA is TGTGCCAGCAGCTTCACGGCTAGCTCCTACAATGAGCAGTTCTTC. Protein product: CASSFTASSYNEQFF.

The chain joins TRBV6-1 to TRBJ2-3, with a tentative D call TRBD1 (5 bases). CDR3 length equals 15 residues. Germline CDR1 MNHNS, CDR2 SASEGT. With 6 bases removed from V and 2 bases from J, the gap between germline ends came to 15 bases. The CDR3 reads CASSPDRIDTDTQYF. DNA of the CDR3: TGTGCCAGCAGCCCCGACAGAATCGACACAGATACGCAGTATTTT.

This rearrangement joins TRBV5-5 to TRBJ2-6; D remains unclear. Trimming shortened V by 4 bases and J by 0 bases, and 5 bases separated the two germline ends. The CDR3 runs 14 residues. Germline V gene lookup returns CDR1 SGHKS and CDR2 YYEKEE (reference sequence). CDR3 nucleotide sequence: TGTGCCAGCAGCCGTCTCTCTGGGGCCAACGTCCTGACTTTC. This sequence encodes CASSRLSGANVLTF.

This clone was found once. The chain has TRBV18 and TRBJ1-1, with TRBD1 matching over 8 bases. The CDR3 has 14 residues. V gave up 5 bases and J gave up 2 bases; unmatched junction bases: 4. Looked up from germline, CDR1 is KGHSH and CDR2 is LQKENI. The CDR3 is CASSGQGTNTEAFF. In DNA form, the CDR3 reads TGTGCCAGCTCAGGACAGGGAACCAACACTGAAGCTTTCTTT.

The chain links TRBV9 to TRBJ2-1; tentative D call: TRBD2 (6 bases). CDR3 length: 16 residues. Germline V lookup: CDR1 SGDLS, CDR2 YYNGEE. V lost 3 bases and J lost 2, with 15 bases in between. Written as DNA, the CDR3 is TGTGCCAGCAGCGCCCTCCTTACGGGAGCCTACAATGAGCAGTTCTTC. It is translated as CASSALLTGAYNEQFF.

The chain uses TRBV30 and TRBJ1-6; D is unclear. CDR1 and CDR2 from the germline V gene are GTSNPN and SVGIG (reference sequence). Trimming shortened V by 8 bases and J by 7 bases, and 12 bases separated the two germline ends. The CDR3 loop spans 12 amino acids. The CDR3 nucleotides are TGTGCCCACGCTAATTCAAATTCACCCCTCCACTTT. Amino acid sequence: CAHANSNSPLHF. The full variable domain, in which reference TRBV30 and TRBJ1-6 provide the parts outside the CDR3, is SQTIHQWPATLVQPVGSPLSLECTVEGTSNPNLYWYRQAAGRGLQLLFYSVGIGQISSEVPQNLSASRPQDRQFILSSKKLLLSDSGFYLCAHANSNSPLHFGNGTRLTVT.

V usage is TRBV27 and J usage is TRBJ2-1, with TRBD2 as a possible D gene (7 bases). The CDR3 is made up of 14 amino acids. The germline CDR1 and CDR2 sequences are MNHEY and SMNVEV (reference sequence). Trimming removed 2 bases from V and 7 bases from J, with 12 bases in between. The CDR3: CASSLRGAVNEQFF. In DNA, the CDR3 is TGTGCCAGCAGTTTACGGGGGGCAGTTAATGAGCAGTTCTTC.

This sequence joins TRBV18 and TRBJ1-1, with D maybe TRBD1 (6 bases). This CDR3 contains 14 residues. Germline CDR1 and CDR2: KGHSH and LQKENI. Trimming removed 3 bases at V and 5 bases at J, with 13 bases between. As DNA, the CDR3 is TGTGCCAGCTCACCCCTCAAGGGGGGGACTGAAGCTTTCTTT. Its protein is CASSPLKGGTEAFF.

CDR3 coding DNA: TGTGCCATCAGTGGGGGGGAGTCAGTCAGTGGCTACACCTTC. This sequence encodes CAISGGESVSGYTF. This chain joins TRBV10-3 and TRBJ1-2, with D possibly matching TRBD1 (5 bases). Germline V CDR1 and CDR2: ENHRY, SYGVKD. V lost 4 bases to trimming and J lost 7 bases, with 16 bases between them. The CDR3 is made up of 14 amino acids.

This sequence joins TRBV28 and TRBJ2-4, with 9 bases matching TRBD1. Germline CDR1 and CDR2: MDHEN and SYDVKM. The CDR3 runs 12 residues. V lost 5 bases, J lost 16 bases, and 9 bases stayed unmatched. In nucleotides, the CDR3 is TGTGCCAGCAGTCTCGGGACAGGGTTTTGCTACTTC. As protein: CASSLGTGFCYF.

The J gene is TRBJ1-1, the V gene TRBV2, with unresolved D. From germline, CDR1 is SNHLY and CDR2 FYNNEI. V lost 10 bases to trimming and J lost 5 bases, with 23 bases between them. The CDR3 extends over 15 amino acids. The CDR3 protein is CATQGGTGWETEAFF. For the CDR3, the DNA is TGTGCCACCCAAGGAGGTACGGGGTGGGAGACTGAAGCTTTCTTT.

This clone was observed a single time. This chain uses TRBV28 with TRBJ2-4, with D maybe TRBD1 (5 bases). CDR1 is MDHEN, CDR2 SYDVKM, per germline. CDR3 length equals 15 residues. V was shortened by 4 bases and J by 8 bases, with 18 bases between the two germline ends. The CDR3 coding sequence is TGTGCCAGCAGTTCCACCGGTACAGGTCGTTACATTCAGTACTTC. Translated, it gives CASSSTGTGRYIQYF.

This clone appeared a few times. This sequence joins TRBV14 and TRBJ2-7; a weak D match, TRBD2 (6 bases). The V gene lost 1 base and the J gene lost 5 bases, with 15 bases spanning the gap. This CDR3 comprises 15 residues. The germline V gene has CDR1 SGHDN and CDR2 FVKESK. This CDR3 is CASSQVVLASHEQYF. The CDR3, as DNA: TGTGCCAGCAGCCAAGTTGTGCTAGCGTCGCACGAGCAGTACTTC.

The gene calls are TRBV10-3 and TRBJ2-1; 12 nucleotides line up with TRBD2. Unmatched junction bases numbered 3, after V lost 10 bases and J lost 2 bases. Germline-derived CDR1 and CDR2 are ENHRY and SYGVKD. The CDR3 consists of 14 residues. CDR3 nucleotide sequence: TGTGCCAGCCGGACTAGCGGGGCCTACAATGAGCAGTTCTTC. This encodes CASRTSGAYNEQFF.

The rearrangement joins TRBV7-8 to TRBJ2-5; no definite D call. The germline V gene has CDR1 SGHVS and CDR2 FQNEAQ. Trimming left V 2 bases short and J 3 bases short, with 10 bases between. The CDR3 extends over 14 amino acids. The CDR3 region is CASSLWPGKETQYF. The CDR3 DNA is TGTGCCAGCAGCTTATGGCCAGGAAAAGAGACCCAGTACTTC.

The DNA of the CDR3 is TGTGCCAGCCGTACCCAGGGTAGGGTCGATGAGCAGTTCTTC. Translating gives CASRTQGRVDEQFF. The genes are TRBV6-5 and TRBJ2-1, with D possibly matching TRBD1 (5 bases). Trimming removed 8 bases from V and 8 bases from J, with 19 bases in between. The germline V gene has CDR1 MNHEY and CDR2 SVGAGI. The CDR3 is 14 residues long.